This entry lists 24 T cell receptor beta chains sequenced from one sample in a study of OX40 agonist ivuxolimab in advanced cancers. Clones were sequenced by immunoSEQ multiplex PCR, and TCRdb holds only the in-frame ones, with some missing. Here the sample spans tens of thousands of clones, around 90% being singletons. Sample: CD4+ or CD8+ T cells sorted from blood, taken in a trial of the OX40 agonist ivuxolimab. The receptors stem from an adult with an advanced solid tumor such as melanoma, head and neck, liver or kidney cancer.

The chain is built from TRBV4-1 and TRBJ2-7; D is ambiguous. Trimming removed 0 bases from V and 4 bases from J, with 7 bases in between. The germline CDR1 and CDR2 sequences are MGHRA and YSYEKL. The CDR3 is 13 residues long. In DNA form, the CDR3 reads TGCGCCAGCAGCCAAGAGGTGTGGTACGAGCAGTACTTC. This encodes CASSQEVWYEQYF.

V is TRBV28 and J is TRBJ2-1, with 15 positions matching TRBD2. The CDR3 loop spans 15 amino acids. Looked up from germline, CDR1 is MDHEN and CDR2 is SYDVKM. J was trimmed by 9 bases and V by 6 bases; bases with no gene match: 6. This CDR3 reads CASRAGLAGGGEQFF. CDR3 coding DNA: TGTGCCAGCAGGGCCGGACTAGCGGGAGGGGGTGAGCAGTTCTTC.

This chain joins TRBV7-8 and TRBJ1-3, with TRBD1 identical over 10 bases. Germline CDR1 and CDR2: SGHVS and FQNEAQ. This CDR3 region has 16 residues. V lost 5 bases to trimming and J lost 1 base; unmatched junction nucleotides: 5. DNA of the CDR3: TGTGCCAGCAGCCCGGGACAGGGGAGGTCTGGAAACACCATATATTTT. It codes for CASSPGQGRSGNTIYF.

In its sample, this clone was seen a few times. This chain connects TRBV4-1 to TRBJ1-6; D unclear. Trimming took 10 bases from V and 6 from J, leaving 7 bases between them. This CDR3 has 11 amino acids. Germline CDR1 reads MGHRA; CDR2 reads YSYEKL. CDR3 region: CATGPNSPLHF. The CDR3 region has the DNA TGCGCCACAGGTCCTAATTCACCCCTCCACTTT.

Here the CDR3 DNA reads TGTGCCAGCAGCGGCCGGGATTCACCCCTCCACTTT. Encoded protein: CASSGRDSPLHF. The J gene is TRBJ1-6, the V gene TRBV28; D call uncertain. Per germline, CDR1 MDHEN and CDR2 SYDVKM. CDR3 length equals 12 residues. The V end lost 6 bases, the J end lost 8 bases, and 8 bases lay between the germline ends.

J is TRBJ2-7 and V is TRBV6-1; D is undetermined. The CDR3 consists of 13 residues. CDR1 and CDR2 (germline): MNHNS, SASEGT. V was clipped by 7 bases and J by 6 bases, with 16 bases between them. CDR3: CASTSFKRAEQYF. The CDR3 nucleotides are TGTGCCAGCACCTCATTTAAAAGGGCCGAGCAGTACTTC.

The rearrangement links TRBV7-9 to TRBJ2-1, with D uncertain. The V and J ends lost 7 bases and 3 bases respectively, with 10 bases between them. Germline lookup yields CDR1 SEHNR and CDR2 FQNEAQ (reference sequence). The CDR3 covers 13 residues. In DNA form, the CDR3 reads TGTGCCAGCACCCGGGCCCTCTACAATGAGCAGTTCTTC. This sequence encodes CASTRALYNEQFF.

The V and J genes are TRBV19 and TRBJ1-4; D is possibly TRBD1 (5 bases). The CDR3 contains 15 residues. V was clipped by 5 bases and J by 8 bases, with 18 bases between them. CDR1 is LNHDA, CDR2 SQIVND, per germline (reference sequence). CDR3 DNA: TGTGCCAGTAGTCCTACCTCGACAGCTGGCGAAAAACTGTTTTTT. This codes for CASSPTSTAGEKLFF. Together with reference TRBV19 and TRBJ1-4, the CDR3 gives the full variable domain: DGGITQSPKYLFRKEGQNVTLSCEQNLNHDAMYWYRQDPGQGLRLIYYSQIVNDFQKGDIAEGYSVSREKKESFPLTVTSAQKNPTAFYLCASSPTSTAGEKLFFGSGTQLSVL.

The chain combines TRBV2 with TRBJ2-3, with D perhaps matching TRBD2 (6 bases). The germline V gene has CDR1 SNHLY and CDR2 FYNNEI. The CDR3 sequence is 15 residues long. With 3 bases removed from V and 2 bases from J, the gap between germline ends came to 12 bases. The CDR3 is CASSEGGLHTDTQYF. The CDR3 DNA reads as TGTGCCAGCAGTGAGGGGGGACTGCACACAGATACGCAGTATTTT.

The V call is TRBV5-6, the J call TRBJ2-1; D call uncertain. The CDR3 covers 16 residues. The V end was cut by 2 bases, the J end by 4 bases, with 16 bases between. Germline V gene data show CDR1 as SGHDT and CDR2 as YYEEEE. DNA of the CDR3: TGTGCCAGCAGCTTTAACGGAGCCCCTGGGTACAATGAGCAGTTCTTC. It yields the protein CASSFNGAPGYNEQFF.

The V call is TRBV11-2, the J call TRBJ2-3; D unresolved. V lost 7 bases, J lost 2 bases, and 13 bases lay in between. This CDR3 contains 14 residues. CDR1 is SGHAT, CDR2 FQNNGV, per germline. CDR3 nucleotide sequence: TGTGCCAGCACCCCAAGGGCAAACACAGATACGCAGTATTTT. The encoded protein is CASTPRANTDTQYF.

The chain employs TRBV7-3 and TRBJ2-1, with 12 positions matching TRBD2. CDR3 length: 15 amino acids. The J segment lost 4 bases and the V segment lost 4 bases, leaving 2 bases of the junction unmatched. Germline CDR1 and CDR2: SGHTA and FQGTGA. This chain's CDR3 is CASSSTSGSYNEQFF. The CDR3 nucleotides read TGTGCCAGCAGCTCGACTAGCGGGAGTTACAATGAGCAGTTCTTC.

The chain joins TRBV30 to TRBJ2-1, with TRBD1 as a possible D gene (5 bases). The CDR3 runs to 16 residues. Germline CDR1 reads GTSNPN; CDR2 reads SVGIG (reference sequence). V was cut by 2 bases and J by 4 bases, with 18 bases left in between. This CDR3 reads CAWSHRQLVGYNEQFF. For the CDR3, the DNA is TGTGCCTGGAGTCATCGACAGCTGGTCGGTTACAATGAGCAGTTCTTC.

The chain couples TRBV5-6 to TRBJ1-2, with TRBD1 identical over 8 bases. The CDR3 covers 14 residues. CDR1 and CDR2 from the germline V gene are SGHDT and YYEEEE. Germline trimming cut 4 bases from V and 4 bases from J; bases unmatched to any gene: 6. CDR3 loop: CASSPDREVYGYTF. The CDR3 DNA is TGTGCCAGCAGCCCGGACAGGGAGGTCTATGGCTACACCTTC.

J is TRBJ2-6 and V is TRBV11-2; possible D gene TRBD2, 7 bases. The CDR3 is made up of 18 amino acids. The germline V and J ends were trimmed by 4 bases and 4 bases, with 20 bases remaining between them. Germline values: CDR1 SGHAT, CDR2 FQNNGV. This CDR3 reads CASSSLTPGGLGANVLTF. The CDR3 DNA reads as TGTGCCAGCAGCTCCCTTACGCCCGGGGGGCTAGGGGCCAACGTCCTGACTTTC.

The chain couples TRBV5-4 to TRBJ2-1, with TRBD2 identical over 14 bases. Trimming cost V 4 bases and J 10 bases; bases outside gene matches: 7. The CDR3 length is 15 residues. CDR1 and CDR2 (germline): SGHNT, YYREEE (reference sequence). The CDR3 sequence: CASSVTSGRGGEQFF. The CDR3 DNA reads TGTGCCAGCAGCGTGACTAGCGGGAGGGGCGGGGAGCAGTTCTTC. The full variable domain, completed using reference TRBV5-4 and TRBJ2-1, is ETGVTQSPTHLIKTRGQQVTLRCSSQSGHNTVSWYQQALGQGPQFIFQYYREEENGRGNFPPRFSGLQFPNYSSELNVNALELDDSALYLCASSVTSGRGGEQFFGPGTRLTVL.

This CDR3 reads CASSLEAGAGYTF. Here the CDR3 DNA reads TGTGCCAGCAGCTTAGAGGCAGGGGCAGGGTACACCTTC. The chain recombines TRBV11-2 with TRBJ1-2; weak D call: TRBD1 (6 bases). The CDR3 covers 13 residues. V gave up 0 bases and J gave up 11 bases, with 13 bases separating them. The V gene's germline CDR1 is SGHAT and CDR2 FQNNGV.

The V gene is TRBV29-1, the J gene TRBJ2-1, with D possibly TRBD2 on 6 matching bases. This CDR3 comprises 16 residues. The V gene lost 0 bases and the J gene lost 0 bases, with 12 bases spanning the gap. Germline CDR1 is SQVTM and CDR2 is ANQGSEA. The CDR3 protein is CSVEDRAGSSYNEQFF. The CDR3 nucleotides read TGCAGCGTTGAAGATCGGGCGGGGAGCTCCTACAATGAGCAGTTCTTC.

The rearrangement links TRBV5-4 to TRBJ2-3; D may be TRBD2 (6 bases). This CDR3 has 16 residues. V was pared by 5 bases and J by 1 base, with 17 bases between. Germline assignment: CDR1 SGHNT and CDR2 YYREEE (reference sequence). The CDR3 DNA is TGTGCCAGCAGGGCGACACTAGCTTCTGGCACAGATACGCAGTATTTT. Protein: CASRATLASGTDTQYF.

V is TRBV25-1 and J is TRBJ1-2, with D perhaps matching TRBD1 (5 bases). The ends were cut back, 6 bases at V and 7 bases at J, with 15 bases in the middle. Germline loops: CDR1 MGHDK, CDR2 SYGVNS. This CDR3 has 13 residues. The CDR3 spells CASSALPGVGYTF. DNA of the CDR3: TGTGCCAGCAGCGCCCTCCCGGGGGTTGGCTACACCTTC.

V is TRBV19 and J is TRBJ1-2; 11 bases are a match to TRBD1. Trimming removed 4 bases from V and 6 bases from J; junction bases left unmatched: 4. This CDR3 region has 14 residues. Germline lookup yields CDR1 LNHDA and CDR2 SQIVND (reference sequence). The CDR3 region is CASSRGQGVHGYTF. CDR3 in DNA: TGTGCCAGTAGTAGGGGACAGGGGGTACATGGCTACACCTTC.

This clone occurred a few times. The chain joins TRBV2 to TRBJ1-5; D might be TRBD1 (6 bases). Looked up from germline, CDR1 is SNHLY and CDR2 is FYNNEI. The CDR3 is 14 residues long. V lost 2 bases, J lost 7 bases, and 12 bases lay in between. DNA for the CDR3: TGTGCCAGCAGTGAATTTGAGGGGGGACAGCCCCAGCATTTT. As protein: CASSEFEGGQPQHF.

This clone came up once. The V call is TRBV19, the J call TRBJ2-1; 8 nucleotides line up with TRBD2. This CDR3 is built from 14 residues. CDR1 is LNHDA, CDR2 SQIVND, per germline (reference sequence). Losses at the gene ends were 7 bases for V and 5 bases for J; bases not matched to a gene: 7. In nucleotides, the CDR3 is TGTGCCAGTATAGGAACTAGCGGAAACAATGAGCAGTTCTTC. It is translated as CASIGTSGNNEQFF.

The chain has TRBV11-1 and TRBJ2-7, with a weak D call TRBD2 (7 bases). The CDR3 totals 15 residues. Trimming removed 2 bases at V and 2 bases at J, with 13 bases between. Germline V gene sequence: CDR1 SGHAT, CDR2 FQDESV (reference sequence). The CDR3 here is CASSLTGGRTYEQYF. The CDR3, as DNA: TGTGCCAGCAGCTTAACGGGGGGCAGGACCTACGAGCAGTACTTC.